A selection of T cell receptor beta chains follows, all from one sample in a study of cytotoxic CD8 clonotypes in ibrutinib-treated CLL. Clones were sequenced by immunoSEQ multiplex PCR, and TCRdb holds only the in-frame ones, with some missing. The sample contains around 97,000 clones, around 73% of which appear only once. The sequencing used PBMCs, collected after 12 months of ibrutinib treatment. The source of these receptors is a human donor with chronic lymphocytic leukemia. Each CDR3 is given with its conserved first and last residue. D genes are given only for firm matches. Clone size is given for some rows only: seen once, a few or many times, or a class if the clone is expanded.

TRBJ1-5	TRBD1	TRBV19	.	CASSIADRVGNQPQHF	TGTGCCAGTAGTATAGCGGACAGGGTAGGCAATCAGCCCCAGCATTTT
TRBJ1-2	TRBD1	TRBV28	once	CASSLATGGSNYGYTF	TGTGCCAGCAGTTTAGCGACAGGGGGTTCTAACTATGGCTACACCTTC
TRBJ1-6	.	TRBV5-1	few	CASSLTDNSPLHF	TGCGCCAGCAGCTTGACGGATAATTCACCCCTCCACTTT
TRBJ2-3	TRBD1	TRBV14	.	CASSFLRGQGLSADTQYF	TGTGCCAGCAGCTTCTTGCGTGGACAGGGGTTAAGTGCAGATACGCAGTATTTT
TRBJ2-5	.	TRBV2	.	CASSPTGETQYF	TGTGCCAGCAGCCCCACCGGGGAGACCCAGTACTTC
TRBJ2-3	.	TRBV29-1	.	CSVELGTDTQYF	TGCAGCGTTGAGCTTGGCACAGATACGCAGTATTTT
TRBJ2-1	TRBD1	TRBV4-2	.	CASSQEGQGAQFEQFF	TGTGCCAGCAGCCAAGAGGGACAGGGGGCGCAATTTGAGCAGTTCTTC
TRBJ1-1	.	TRBV11-1	.	CASSLTGTLNTEAFF	TGTGCCAGCAGCCTAACCGGGACTCTAAACACTGAAGCTTTCTTT
TRBJ1-1	TRBD1	TRBV7-9	few	CASSPGDRKNTEAFF	TGTGCCAGCAGCCCAGGGGACAGAAAGAACACTGAAGCTTTCTTT
TRBJ2-7	TRBD1	TRBV7-9	.	CASSGTGSLGQYF	TGTGCCAGCAGCGGGACAGGTTCCTTGGGGCAGTACTTC
TRBJ2-2	TRBD2	TRBV27	.	CASSFQTSGTGELFF	TGTGCCAGCAGTTTCCAGACTAGCGGAACCGGGGAGCTGTTTTTT
TRBJ2-7	TRBD1	TRBV5-7	.	CASSWGTVSYEQYF	TGTGCCAGCAGCTGGGGGACAGTCTCCTACGAGCAGTACTTC
TRBJ1-2	TRBD1	TRBV5-6	.	CASTPRTGPWGYTF	TGTGCCAGCACTCCGAGGACAGGACCGTGGGGCTACACCTTC
TRBJ2-7	TRBD1	TRBV7-9	.	CASSLAGTAHEQYF	TGTGCCAGCAGCTTGGCCGGGACAGCTCACGAGCAGTACTTC
TRBJ1-2	.	TRBV18	.	CASSPKGPNYGYTF	TGTGCCAGCTCACCAAAGGGCCCTAACTATGGCTACACCTTC
TRBJ1-1	.	TRBV29-1	.	CSVAQGSEAFF	TGCAGCGTTGCTCAGGGGTCTGAAGCTTTCTTT
TRBJ1-6	.	TRBV6-7	.	CASSSMTRDSPLHF	TGTGCCAGCAGCTCCATGACTCGGGATTCACCCCTCCACTTT
TRBJ1-1	.	TRBV6-1	.	CASSESNTEAFF	TGTGCCAGCAGTGAATCGAACACTGAAGCTTTCTTT
TRBJ2-2	.	TRBV6-1	.	CASSEALQAGELFF	TGTGCCAGCAGTGAAGCGCTTCAGGCCGGGGAGCTGTTTTTT
TRBJ2-2	TRBD2	TRBV5-1	.	CASSLLAGGNTGELFF	TGCGCCAGCAGCTTACTAGCGGGGGGGAACACCGGGGAGCTGTTTTTT
TRBJ2-2	.	TRBV6-5	few	CASRKTTVRELFF	TGTGCCAGCAGAAAGACCACAGTCCGGGAGCTGTTTTTT
TRBJ2-2	.	TRBV28	many	CASSAAGIKTGELFF	TGTGCCAGCAGTGCTGCCGGGATTAAGACGGGGGAGCTGTTTTTT
TRBJ1-2	.	TRBV6-6	.	CASKARGTYYGYTF	TGTGCCAGTAAGGCAAGGGGGACCTACTATGGCTACACCTTC
TRBJ2-7	.	TRBV6-6	.	CASSRGLPPEQYF	TGTGCCAGCAGCAGAGGGCTCCCCCCCGAGCAGTACTTC
TRBJ1-2	TRBD1	TRBV2	few	CASKGEGGGYTF	TGTGCCAGCAAGGGAGAAGGGGGCGGCTACACCTTC
TRBJ2-7	.	TRBV5-1	.	CASSSGARAGVYEQYF	TGCGCCAGCAGCAGTGGTGCGAGAGCAGGGGTGTACGAGCAGTACTTC
TRBJ2-1	TRBD2	TRBV27	.	CASSFSLAGPHEQFF	TGTGCCAGCAGTTTCTCCCTAGCGGGGCCACATGAGCAGTTCTTC
TRBJ2-2	TRBD2	TRBV7-3	once	CASSLERGTGELFF	TGTGCCAGCAGCTTGGAGCGGGGAACCGGGGAGCTGTTTTTT
TRBJ2-2	.	TRBV9	few	CASSRTVNTGELFF	TGTGCCAGCAGCAGGACGGTGAACACCGGGGAGCTGTTTTTT
TRBJ2-7	.	TRBV9	.	CASSPRVGKVPYEQYF	TGTGCCAGCAGCCCCCGGGTTGGCAAGGTTCCCTACGAGCAGTACTTC
TRBJ1-6	.	TRBV6-5	few	CASSYWGPNSPLHF	TGTGCCAGCAGTTATTGGGGACCGAATTCACCCCTCCACTTT
TRBJ2-1	TRBD1	TRBV5-1	.	CASTPGQYNEQFF	TGCGCCAGCACACCGGGACAGTACAATGAGCAGTTCTTC
TRBJ2-1	.	TRBV7-7	once	CASSFAGGQTEQFF	TGTGCTAGCAGCTTCGCCGGTGGACAGACTGAGCAGTTCTTC
TRBJ2-5	.	TRBV5-1	.	CASSLVGRETQYF	TGCGCCAGCAGCTTGGTGGGTAGAGAGACCCAGTACTTC
TRBJ1-6	.	TRBV27	.	CASSLRMQGSYNSPLHF	TGTGCCAGCAGTTTAAGGATGCAGGGCTCCTATAATTCACCCCTCCACTTT
TRBJ1-2	.	TRBV18	.	CASSPREGNGYTF	TGTGCCAGCTCACCCAGAGAAGGAAATGGCTACACCTTC
TRBJ2-2	.	TRBV19	once	CASSPHLPYTGELFF	TGTGCCAGTAGTCCCCACTTGCCCTACACCGGGGAGCTGTTTTTT
TRBJ2-2	.	TRBV10-2	few	CASVPATPNTGELFF	TGCGCCAGCGTCCCCGCCACACCGAACACCGGGGAGCTGTTTTTT
TRBJ1-1	TRBD1	TRBV6-1	few	CASSEPGQARDTEAFF	TGTGCCAGCAGTGAACCGGGACAGGCAAGGGACACTGAAGCTTTCTTT
TRBJ1-5	.	TRBV10-3	.	CATSRGGFQPQHF	TGTGCCACCAGTCGAGGTGGGTTTCAGCCCCAGCATTTT